These T cell receptor beta chains were read from a single sample in a study of blood T cell repertoires in COVID-19. Produced via immunoSEQ multiplex PCR; TCRdb's table is partial and in-frame only. This sample yields about 59,000 clones, of which more than 75% are seen a single time; roughly 13% belongs to the top ten. Material for sequencing was peripheral blood. These receptors originate from a man older than 75 with acute or convalescent COVID-19. CDR3s leave out the opening cysteine and the closing phenylalanine or tryptophan.

cdr3_aa | v_call
ASSELQGQPQH | TRBV10-1
ASSMRTGNTIY | TRBV12-3/TRBV12-4
ASSQWSSNTGELF | TRBV3-1/TRBV3-2
ASSFIGGALNEQF | TRBV5-4
ASSLEGNGNTEAF | TRBV5-1
ASSLDRRTGETQY | TRBV11-3
ASSLSSGALTGELF | TRBV11-2
ASSREATGYEAF | TRBV2
ASSLVTSTEAF | TRBV5-5
ASSLVLADYSYNEQF | TRBV5-8
ASSSTLGTPREQF | TRBV5-1
ASSEGQGPYNEQF | TRBV6-1
ASSLAVENSNQPQH | TRBV28
ASIPRSMNTEAF | TRBV6-5
ASSIPGARTDTQY | TRBV5-1
ASSQEHSGGAYEQF | TRBV3-1/TRBV3-2
ASSDGLRAGSSYNEQF | TRBV6-1
SASKAVRWETQY | TRBV20-1
ASSPLVGGGGWNTEAF | TRBV3-1/TRBV3-2
ASSIGQSNNSPLH | TRBV19
ASGRAFQGGANTGELF | TRBV12-5
AWSGGNQPQH | TRBV30
ASSVAGGSLAGNTIY | TRBV2
ASSQGTGLTGELF | TRBV3-1/TRBV3-2
ASFPQARGSHGYT | TRBV28
ASSANRGRGEQY | TRBV11-2
ASSGGQTQETQY | TRBV5-1
SVDHYYYGYT | TRBV29-1
ASSLGLAGGTSYEQY | TRBV11-2
ASSLGGLAGFTGELF | TRBV5-4